Below, 9 T cell receptor beta chains from the same sample are listed, as sequenced in a study of T cell repertoires in cytomegalovirus infection. Each CDR3 protein is one row after TCRdb ran MiXCR on the reads. The sample consists of roughly 68,000 distinct CDR3 sequences, 20% to 25% of them appearing once. Antigen specificity for these receptors is unknown. Source: CD8+ T cells from cultured PBMCs, taken from culture after CMV antigen stimulation. These TCRs come from a human donor in good health (CMV status not recorded). Some clones in this sample may be carry-over from other donors' samples.

This clonotype appeared a few times. This chain joins TRBV7-6 and TRBJ2-1; 7 nucleotides align to TRBD1. Germline V lookup: CDR1 SGHVS, CDR2 FNYEAQ. The CDR3 runs to 19 residues. V gave up 5 bases and J gave up 3 bases; unmatched junction bases: 19. The CDR3 region has the DNA TGTGCCAGCAGCCGGACGAGCATTTTACAGGGGACCTTCTACAATGAGCAGTTCTTC. Translated: CASSRTSILQGTFYNEQFF.

This clonotype showed up just a few times. This rearrangement joins TRBV7-6 to TRBJ1-6; D uncertain. CDR3 length equals 16 residues. Germline CDR1 and CDR2: SGHVS and FNYEAQ. Trimming cost V 0 bases and J 0 bases, with 6 bases left between them. The CDR3 reads CASSLARDSYNSPLHF. CDR3 sequence (DNA): TGTGCCAGCAGCTTAGCGCGGGACTCCTATAATTCACCCCTCCACTTT.

V usage is TRBV6-1 and J usage is TRBJ2-1; D not resolved. The CDR3 runs to 14 residues. Germline loops: CDR1 MNHNS, CDR2 SASEGT. V was clipped by 3 bases and J by 0 bases, with 6 bases between them. The CDR3 DNA follows: TGTGCCAGCAGTGACAGTTACTCCTACAATGAGCAGTTCTTC. It translates to CASSDSYSYNEQFF.

The rearrangement joins TRBV4-3 to TRBJ1-5; D perhaps matches TRBD1 (5 bases). Germline V gene sequence: CDR1 LGHNA, CDR2 YSLEER. The germline V and J ends were trimmed by 0 bases and 1 base, with 10 bases remaining between them. The CDR3 spans 16 residues. The CDR3 sequence: CASSQEGPGSNQPQHF. In nucleotides, the CDR3 is TGCGCCAGCAGCCAAGAGGGACCGGGGAGCAATCAGCCCCAGCATTTT.

This clonotype was observed a few times. The CDR3 DNA reads as TGTGCCAGCAGGGTAAGACAGCACTCTGGAAACACCATATATTTT. Residues: CASRVRQHSGNTIYF. The chain carries TRBV28 and TRBJ1-3, with a tentative D call TRBD1 (5 bases). Germline values: CDR1 MDHEN, CDR2 SYDVKM. The CDR3 contains 15 residues. The V and J ends lost 6 bases and 0 bases respectively, with 12 bases between them.

J is TRBJ2-5 and V is TRBV7-9; TRBD2 is a possible D gene (5 bases). CDR1 is SEHNR and CDR2 is FQNEAQ in the germline V gene (reference sequence). Trimming shortened V by 3 bases and J by 5 bases, and 16 bases separated the two germline ends. There are 15 residues in the CDR3. Written as DNA, the CDR3 is TGTGCCAGCAGCTTCCTGTCAGAGGGCCGGGAGACCCAGTACTTC. This codes for CASSFLSEGRETQYF.

The chain carries TRBV7-9 and TRBJ2-3; 7 nucleotides match TRBD1. CDR3 size: 16 residues. Unmatched junction bases numbered 10, after V lost 5 bases and J lost 2 bases. In germline, CDR1 is SEHNR, CDR2 FQNEAQ (reference sequence). As DNA, the CDR3 is TGTGCCAGCAGCCCCAGACAGGGAACATCCACAGATACGCAGTATTTT. The encoded protein is CASSPRQGTSTDTQYF.

This clonotype has just a few counts. V gene TRBV27 combines with J gene TRBJ1-2; D uncertain. The CDR3 is 13 amino acids. Germline values: CDR1 MNHEY, CDR2 SMNVEV (reference sequence). V lost 3 bases and J 4 bases, leaving 9 bases between the germline ends. This CDR3 is CASSFPGGYGYTF. CDR3 DNA sequence: TGTGCCAGCAGTTTTCCAGGAGGCTATGGCTACACCTTC.

J is TRBJ1-6 and V is TRBV19; D is unresolved. The CDR3 sequence is 15 residues long. Trimming took off 4 bases at V and 6 bases at J, with 13 bases between the two ends. The germline V gene has CDR1 LNHDA and CDR2 SQIVND (reference sequence). CDR3 sequence: CASSRRTELNSPLHF. The CDR3 nucleotides read TGTGCCAGTAGTAGAAGAACCGAACTTAATTCACCCCTCCACTTT.